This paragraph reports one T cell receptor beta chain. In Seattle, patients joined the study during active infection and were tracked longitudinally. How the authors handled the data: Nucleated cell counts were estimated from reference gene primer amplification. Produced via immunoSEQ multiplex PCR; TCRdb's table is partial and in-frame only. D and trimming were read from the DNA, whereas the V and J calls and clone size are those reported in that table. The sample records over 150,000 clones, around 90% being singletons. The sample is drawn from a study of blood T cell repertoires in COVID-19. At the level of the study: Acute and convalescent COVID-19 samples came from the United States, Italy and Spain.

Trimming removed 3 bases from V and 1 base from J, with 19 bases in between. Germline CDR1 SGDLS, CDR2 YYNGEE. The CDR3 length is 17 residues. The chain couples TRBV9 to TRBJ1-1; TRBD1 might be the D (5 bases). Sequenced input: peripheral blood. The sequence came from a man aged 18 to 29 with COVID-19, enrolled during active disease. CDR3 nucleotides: TGTGCCAGCAGCGCAAAGAGGGGAGGGATTTGGAACACTGAAGCTTTCTTT. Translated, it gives CASSAKRGGIWNTEAFF.